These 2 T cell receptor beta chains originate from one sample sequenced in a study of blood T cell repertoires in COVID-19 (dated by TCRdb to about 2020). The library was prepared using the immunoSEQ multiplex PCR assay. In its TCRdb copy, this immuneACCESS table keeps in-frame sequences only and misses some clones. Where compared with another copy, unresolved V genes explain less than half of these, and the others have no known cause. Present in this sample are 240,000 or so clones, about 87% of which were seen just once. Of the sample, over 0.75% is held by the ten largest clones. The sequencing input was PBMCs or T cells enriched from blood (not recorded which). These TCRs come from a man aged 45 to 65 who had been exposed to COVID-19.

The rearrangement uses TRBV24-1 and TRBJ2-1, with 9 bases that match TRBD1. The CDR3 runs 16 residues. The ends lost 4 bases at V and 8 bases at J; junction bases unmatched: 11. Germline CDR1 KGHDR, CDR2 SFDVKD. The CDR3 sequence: CATSDPGQGLGDEQFF. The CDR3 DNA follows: TGTGCCACCAGTGACCCGGGACAGGGCCTCGGGGATGAGCAGTTCTTC.

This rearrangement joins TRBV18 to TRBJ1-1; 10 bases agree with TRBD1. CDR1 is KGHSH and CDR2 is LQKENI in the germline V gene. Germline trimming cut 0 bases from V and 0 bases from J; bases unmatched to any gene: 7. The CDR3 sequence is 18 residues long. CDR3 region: CASSPPRGTGEMNTEAFF. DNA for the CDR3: TGTGCCAGCTCACCACCGAGGGGGACAGGGGAAATGAACACTGAAGCTTTCTTT.